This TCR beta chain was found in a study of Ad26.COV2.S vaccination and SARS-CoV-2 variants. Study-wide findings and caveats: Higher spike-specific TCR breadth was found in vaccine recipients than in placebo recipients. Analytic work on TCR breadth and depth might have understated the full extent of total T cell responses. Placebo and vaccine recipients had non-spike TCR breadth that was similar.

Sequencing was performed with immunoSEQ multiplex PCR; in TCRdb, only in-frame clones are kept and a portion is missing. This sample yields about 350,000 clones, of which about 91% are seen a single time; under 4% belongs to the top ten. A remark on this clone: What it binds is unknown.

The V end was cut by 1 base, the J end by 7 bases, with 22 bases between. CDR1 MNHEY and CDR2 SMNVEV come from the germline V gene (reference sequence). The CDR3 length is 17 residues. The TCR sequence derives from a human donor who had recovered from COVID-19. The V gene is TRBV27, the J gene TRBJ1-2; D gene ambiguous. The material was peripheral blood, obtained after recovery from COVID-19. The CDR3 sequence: CASSLFPPGAVYGGYTF. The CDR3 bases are TGTGCCAGCAGTTTATTCCCCCCGGGAGCGGTTTATGGTGGCTACACCTTC.